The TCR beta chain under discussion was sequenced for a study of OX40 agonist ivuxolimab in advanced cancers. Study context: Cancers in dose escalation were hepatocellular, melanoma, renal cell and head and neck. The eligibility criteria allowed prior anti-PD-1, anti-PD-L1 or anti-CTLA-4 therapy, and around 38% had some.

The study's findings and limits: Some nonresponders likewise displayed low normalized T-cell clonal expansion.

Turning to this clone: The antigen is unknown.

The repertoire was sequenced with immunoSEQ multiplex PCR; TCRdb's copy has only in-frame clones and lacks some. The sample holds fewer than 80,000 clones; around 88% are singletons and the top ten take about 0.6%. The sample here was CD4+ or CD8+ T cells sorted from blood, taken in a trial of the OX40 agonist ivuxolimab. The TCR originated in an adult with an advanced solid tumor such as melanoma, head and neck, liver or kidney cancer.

The CDR3 protein is CAPEGRGGQGNPTGTDTQYF. As DNA, the CDR3 is TGTGCCCCTGAGGGGAGGGGGGGACAGGGAAACCCTACCGGCACAGATACGCAGTATTTT. V gene TRBV6-4 combines with J gene TRBJ2-3; TRBD1 agrees at 9 bases. This CDR3 comprises 20 residues. Germline-derived CDR1 and CDR2 are MRHNA and SNTAGT. J was trimmed by 1 base and V by 11 bases; bases with no gene match: 25.